This TCR beta chain was recorded in a study of blood T cell repertoires in COVID-19. The data were produced by immunoSEQ multiplex PCR, yet TCRdb's version contains in-frame clones alone and is incomplete. This table holds about 410,000 clones, roughly 85% found once. Germline assignment: CDR1 WNHNN and CDR2 SYGVQD (reference sequence). The CDR3 length is 15 residues. V lost 2 bases to trimming and J lost 5 bases; unmatched junction nucleotides: 7. There are a few counts of this clone. What was sequenced was peripheral blood. The receptor comes from a woman in her twenties or thirties with active or convalescent COVID-19. This chain uses TRBV10-1 with TRBJ1-2; 8 positions agree with TRBD1. For the CDR3, the DNA is TGCGCCAGCAGTGAGCACGGGACAGGCCCTTATGGCTACACCTTC. This translates into CASSEHGTGPYGYTF.